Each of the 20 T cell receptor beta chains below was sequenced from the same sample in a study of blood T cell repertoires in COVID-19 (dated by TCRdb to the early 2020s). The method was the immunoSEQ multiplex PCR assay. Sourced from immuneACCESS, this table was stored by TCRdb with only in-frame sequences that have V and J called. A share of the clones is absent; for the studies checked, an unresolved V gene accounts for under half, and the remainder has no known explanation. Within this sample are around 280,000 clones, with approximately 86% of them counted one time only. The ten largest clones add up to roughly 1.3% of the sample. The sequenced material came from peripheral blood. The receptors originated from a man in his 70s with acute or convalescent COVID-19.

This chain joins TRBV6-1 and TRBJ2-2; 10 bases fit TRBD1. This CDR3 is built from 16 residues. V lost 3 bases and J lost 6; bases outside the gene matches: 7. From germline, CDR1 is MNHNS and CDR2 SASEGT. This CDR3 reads CASSDVGTGVPGELFF. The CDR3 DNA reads TGTGCCAGCAGTGATGTTGGGACAGGGGTCCCCGGGGAGCTGTTTTTT.

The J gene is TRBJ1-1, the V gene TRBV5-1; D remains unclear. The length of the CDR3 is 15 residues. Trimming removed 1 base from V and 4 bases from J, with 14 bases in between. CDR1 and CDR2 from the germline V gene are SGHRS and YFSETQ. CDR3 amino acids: CASSLFHDKSTEAFF. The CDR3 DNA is TGCGCCAGCAGCTTGTTCCACGACAAGTCCACTGAAGCTTTCTTT.

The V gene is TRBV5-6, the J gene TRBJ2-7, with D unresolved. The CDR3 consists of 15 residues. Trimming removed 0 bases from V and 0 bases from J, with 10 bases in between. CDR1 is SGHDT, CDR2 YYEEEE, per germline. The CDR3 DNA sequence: TGTGCCAGCAGCTTGGTCTCGGTTAGCTCCTACGAGCAGTACTTC. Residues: CASSLVSVSSYEQYF.

The CDR3 region is CATSTGALGTEAFF. CDR3 in DNA: TGTGCCACCTCGACAGGGGCCCTAGGGACTGAAGCTTTCTTT. The chain recombines TRBV6-5 with TRBJ1-1, with TRBD1 matching 8 bases. CDR1 is MNHEY and CDR2 is SVGAGI in the germline V gene. Germline trimming cut 10 bases from V and 5 bases from J; bases unmatched to any gene: 12. CDR3 length: 14 amino acids.

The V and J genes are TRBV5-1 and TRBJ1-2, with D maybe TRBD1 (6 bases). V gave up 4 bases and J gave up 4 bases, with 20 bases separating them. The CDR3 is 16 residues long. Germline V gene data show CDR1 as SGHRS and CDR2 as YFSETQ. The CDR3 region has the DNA TGCGCCAGCAGCCCTAATGCACAGGGCGCCGGCTATGGCTACACCTTC. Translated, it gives CASSPNAQGAGYGYTF.

CDR3 residues: CASSLGGQLNSPLHF. In DNA form, the CDR3 reads TGTGCCAGCAGCTTAGGGGGCCAGCTAAATTCACCCCTCCACTTT. This chain connects TRBV7-6 to TRBJ1-6; D is perhaps TRBD1 (5 bases). In germline, CDR1 is SGHVS, CDR2 FNYEAQ. V lost 1 base and J lost 7, with 11 bases in between. The CDR3 is 15 amino acids.

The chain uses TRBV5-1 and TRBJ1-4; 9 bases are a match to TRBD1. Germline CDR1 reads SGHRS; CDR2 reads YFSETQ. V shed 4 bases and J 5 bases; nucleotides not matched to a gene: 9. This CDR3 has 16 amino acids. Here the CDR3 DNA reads TGCGCCAGCAGCCCCCAAGTCGGGACAGGGAATGAAAAACTGTTTTTT. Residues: CASSPQVGTGNEKLFF.

The CDR3 DNA reads as TGTGCCAGCAGTTTACGGGAGCGGTCAGATACGCAGTATTTT. It yields the protein CASSLRERSDTQYF. The chain employs TRBV27 and TRBJ2-3, with a possible D match to TRBD2 (6 bases). Germline V gives CDR1 MNHEY, CDR2 SMNVEV (reference sequence). Trimming shortened V by 2 bases and J by 4 bases, and 10 bases separated the two germline ends. The CDR3 loop spans 14 amino acids.

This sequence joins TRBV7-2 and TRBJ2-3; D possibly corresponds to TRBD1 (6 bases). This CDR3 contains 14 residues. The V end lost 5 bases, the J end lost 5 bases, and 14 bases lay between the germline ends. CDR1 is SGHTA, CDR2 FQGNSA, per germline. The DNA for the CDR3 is TGTGCCAGCAGCATCCCCCGGGACAAAGATACGCAGTATTTT. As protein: CASSIPRDKDTQYF.

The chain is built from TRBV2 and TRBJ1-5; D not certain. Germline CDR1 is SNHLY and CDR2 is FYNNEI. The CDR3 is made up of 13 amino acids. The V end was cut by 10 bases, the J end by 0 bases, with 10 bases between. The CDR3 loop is CAIRENSNQPQHF. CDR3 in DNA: TGTGCCATCCGGGAAAATAGCAATCAGCCCCAGCATTTT.

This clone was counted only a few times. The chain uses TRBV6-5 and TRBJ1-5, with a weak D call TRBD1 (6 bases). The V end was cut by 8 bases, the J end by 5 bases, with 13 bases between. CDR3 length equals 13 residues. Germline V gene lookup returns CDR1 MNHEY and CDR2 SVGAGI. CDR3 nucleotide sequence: TGTGCCAGCTCCACAGGGACCGATCAGCCCCAGCATTTT. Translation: CASSTGTDQPQHF.

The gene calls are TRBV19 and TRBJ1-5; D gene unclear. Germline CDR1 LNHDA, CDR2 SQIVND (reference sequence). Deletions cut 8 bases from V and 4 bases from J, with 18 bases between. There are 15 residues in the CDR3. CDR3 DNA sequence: TGTGCCAGTCGGTCGGGTTTAGTATCGAATCAGCCCCAGCATTTT. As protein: CASRSGLVSNQPQHF. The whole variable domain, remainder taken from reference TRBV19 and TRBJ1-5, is DGGITQSPKYLFRKEGQNVTLSCEQNLNHDAMYWYRQDPGQGLRLIYYSQIVNDFQKGDIAEGYSVSREKKESFPLTVTSAQKNPTAFYLCASRSGLVSNQPQHFGDGTRLSIL.

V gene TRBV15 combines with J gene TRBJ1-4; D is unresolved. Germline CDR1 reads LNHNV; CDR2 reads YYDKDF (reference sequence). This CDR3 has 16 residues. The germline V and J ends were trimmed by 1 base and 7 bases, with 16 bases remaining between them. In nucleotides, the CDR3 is TGTGCCACCAGCAGAGGGAGAGGAGGGCCCGGTGAAAAACTGTTTTTT. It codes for CATSRGRGGPGEKLFF.

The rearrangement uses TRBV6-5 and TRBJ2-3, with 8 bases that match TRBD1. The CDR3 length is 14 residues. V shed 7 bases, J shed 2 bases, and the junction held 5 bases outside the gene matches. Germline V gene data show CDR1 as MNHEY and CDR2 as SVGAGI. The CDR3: CASNPDRVTDTQYF. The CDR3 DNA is TGTGCCAGCAACCCGGACAGGGTCACAGATACGCAGTATTTT.

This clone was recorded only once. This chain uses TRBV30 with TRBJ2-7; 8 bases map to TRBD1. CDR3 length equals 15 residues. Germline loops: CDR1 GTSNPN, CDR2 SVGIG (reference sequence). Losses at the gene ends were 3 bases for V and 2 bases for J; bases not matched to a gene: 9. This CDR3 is CAWRDRTGTAYEQYF. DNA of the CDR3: TGTGCCTGGAGAGATAGGACAGGGACCGCCTACGAGCAGTACTTC. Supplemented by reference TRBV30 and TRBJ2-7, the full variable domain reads SQTIHQWPATLVQPVGSPLSLECTVEGTSNPNLYWYRQAAGRGLQLLFYSVGIGQISSEVPQNLSASRPQDRQFILSSKKLLLSDSGFYLCAWRDRTGTAYEQYFGPGTRLTVT.

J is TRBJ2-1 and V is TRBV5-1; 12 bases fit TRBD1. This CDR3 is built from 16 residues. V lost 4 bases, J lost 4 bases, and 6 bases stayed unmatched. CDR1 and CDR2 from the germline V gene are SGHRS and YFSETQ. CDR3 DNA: TGCGCCAGCAGCAGACCGGGACAGGGGGCTTACAATGAGCAGTTCTTC. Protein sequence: CASSRPGQGAYNEQFF.

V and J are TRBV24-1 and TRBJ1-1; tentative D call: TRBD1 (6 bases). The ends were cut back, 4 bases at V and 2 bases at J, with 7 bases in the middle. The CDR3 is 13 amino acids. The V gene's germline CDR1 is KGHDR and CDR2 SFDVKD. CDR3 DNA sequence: TGTGCCACCAGTGAGGGACAAAACACTGAAGCTTTCTTT. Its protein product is CATSEGQNTEAFF.

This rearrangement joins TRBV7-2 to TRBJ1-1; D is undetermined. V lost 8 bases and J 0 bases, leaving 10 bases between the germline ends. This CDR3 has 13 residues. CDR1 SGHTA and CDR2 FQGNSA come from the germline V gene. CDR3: CASGEALNTEAFF. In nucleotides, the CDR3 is TGTGCCAGCGGTGAGGCACTGAACACTGAAGCTTTCTTT.

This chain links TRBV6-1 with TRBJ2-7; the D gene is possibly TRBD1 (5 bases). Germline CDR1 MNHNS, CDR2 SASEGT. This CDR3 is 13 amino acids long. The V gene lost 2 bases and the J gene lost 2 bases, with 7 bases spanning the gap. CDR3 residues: CASSELRAYEQYF. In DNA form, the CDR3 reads TGTGCCAGCAGTGAACTCAGGGCCTACGAGCAGTACTTC.

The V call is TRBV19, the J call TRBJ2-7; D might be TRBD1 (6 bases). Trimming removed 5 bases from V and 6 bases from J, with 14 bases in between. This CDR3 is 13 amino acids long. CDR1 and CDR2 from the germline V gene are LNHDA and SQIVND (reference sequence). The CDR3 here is CASSPQQGSEQYF. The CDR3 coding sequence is TGTGCCAGTAGTCCACAACAGGGAAGCGAGCAGTACTTC. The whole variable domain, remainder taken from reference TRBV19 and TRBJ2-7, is DGGITQSPKYLFRKEGQNVTLSCEQNLNHDAMYWYRQDPGQGLRLIYYSQIVNDFQKGDIAEGYSVSREKKESFPLTVTSAQKNPTAFYLCASSPQQGSEQYFGPGTRLTVT.